This TCR beta chain was profiled in a study of spatial heterogeneity in lung cancer. Study-level information: An average of more than ten raw reads was observed per unique TCR and UMI combination.

Time point meaning: sample taken at primary tumor resection. The sequenced material consisted of unsorted whole RNA from tumor, nontumor lung or frozen PBMC. The ends were cut back, 2 bases at V and 4 bases at J, with 14 bases in the middle. The CDR3 totals 15 residues. In germline, CDR1 is SGHTA, CDR2 FQGNSA. General observations from the study: Alpha and beta chain coverage of tumor T cells was estimated at about 7.6% and 13%, respectively. Counts of expanded intratumoral alpha and beta TCRs tracked tumor mutation counts.

Carried by each TCR cDNA molecule was a unique molecular identifier. MiXCR was run by TCRdb on the 5' RACE reads, yielding one entry per CDR3 protein. Of about 14,000 distinct CDR3 sequences listed, more than 5% are singletons. There are many counts of this clonotype. The antigen remains undetermined. In a library made to pick up alpha chains, this beta chain is a stray read with a size that means little. This specimen consisted of lung tumor tissue, obtained at surgery. The source is a female donor with early-stage non-small cell lung cancer. The V call is TRBV7-2, the J call TRBJ1-1; D not certain. DNA of the CDR3: TGTGCCAGCAGCTTACCGGTGGGTCTTCGCACTGAAGCTTTCTTT. This codes for CASSLPVGLRTEAFF.